This section outlines one T cell receptor (beta chain) sequence together with its context. No cognate antigen has been identified for it. Base-call qualities are not available, and no considerably larger clone is one nucleotide away. Between the V and J ends, shortened by 0 bases and 8 bases respectively, the junction contains 14 bases. CDR1 SGDLS and CDR2 YYNGEE were looked up in the germline V gene. The CDR3, cysteine through phenylalanine, is 15 amino acids long. The retained sequence is limited to the CDR3, 45 bases, with the frame set at the first base. This specimen's time point label, per the study, means: sample taken at primary tumor resection. Without any cell sorting, TCR sequencing was performed on whole RNA extracted either from tumor and nontumor lung tissue or from cryopreserved PBMC samples. The donors were approximately 70 patients from the lung TRACERx cohort who had early-stage, untreated non-small cell lung cancer. Only patients for whom sufficient RNA was available from at least two tumor regions were selected for TCR sequencing.

These data belong to a study of spatial heterogeneity in lung cancer (dated by TCRdb to 2018 to 2020). With respect to the entire study: Beta-chain transcripts were consistently detected in greater numbers than alpha-chain transcripts, which likely reflects a higher abundance of beta-chain transcripts. In the raw uncorrected reads, each unique combination of TCR and UMI appeared more than ten times on average. TCR alpha and beta repertoires were quantitatively compared across multiple tumor regions, matched nontumor lung and blood in non-small cell lung cancer. TCR repertoire features were related to nonsynonymous mutation counts determined by whole-exome sequencing of tumor tissue. At surgery, both alpha and beta chains were TCR-sequenced in over 200 tumor regions, about 64 matched nontumor lung samples and some 60 PBMC samples.

What the authors observed across the whole study: Ubiquitous expanded tumor TCRs were found in blood more often at tumor resection than at routine follow-up. Confirming at a functional level the hypothesis that regional TCRs recognize regional mutations was considered to require additional single-cell paired TCR alpha and beta sequencing.

Libraries were built with 5' RACE. Sequencer: NextSeq 500. In the TCR library protocol, a unique molecular identifier was attached to each TCR cDNA molecule so that PCR and sequencing errors could be corrected. In the paper's pipeline: TCR identification, UMI-based error correction and CDR3 extraction were all carried out with Decombinator tools. TCRs above a frequency of 2 per 1,000, corresponding to the top 1% of the tumor frequency distribution, were defined as expanded. Each repertoire was subsampled 100 times to 5,000 TCRs, after which Renyi diversity was computed with the R vegan package. CDR3 similarity networks were built from amino acid triplet string-kernel similarity, connecting CDR3s with pairwise similarity above 0.82. TCRdb reworked the public reads: Q25 trimming with fastp, MiXCR clone assembly, productive beta chains retained. Records with the same CDR3 protein are collapsed into one entry carrying the most frequent genes and DNA. The V and J calls reflect TCRdb's pipeline rather than the authors' work. For this sample there are approximately 38,000 distinct CDR3 sequences; 5.8% appear just once. 11% of the sample comes from the top ten.

This sequence uses TRBV9 and TRBJ1-4; 6 matching bases give a weak D call of TRBD1. This TCR was sampled from a male donor with early-stage non-small cell lung cancer. The sequencing used PBMCs, collected at surgery. The DNA sequence is as follows: TGTGCCAGCAGCGTAGCTCTGGGGGGCCGGGAAAAACTGTTTTTT. Its protein product is CASSVALGGREKLFF.